The 20 T cell receptor beta chains listed next were all sequenced from one sample in a study of identical twins. One entry per CDR3 protein, called by TCRdb with MiXCR from the 5' RACE reads. Of about 210,000 distinct CDR3 sequences in the sample, around 9.6% were seen once. The sample taken for sequencing was memory (CD45RO+) T cells sorted from blood. These receptors were taken from a woman younger than 30 in good health.

Many counts were recorded for this clonotype. The V call is TRBV5-1, the J call TRBJ2-5; weak D call: TRBD2 (6 bases). V lost 4 bases, J lost 2 bases, and 15 bases lay in between. Germline CDR1 reads SGHRS; CDR2 reads YFSETQ. The CDR3 sequence is 15 residues long. The CDR3 DNA reads TGCGCCAGCAGCGGGGGGAATGGAAGACAAGAGACCCAGTACTTC. This sequence encodes CASSGGNGRQETQYF.

This clonotype was picked up many times. This chain links TRBV7-2 with TRBJ2-7; tentative D call: TRBD2 (6 bases). V lost 4 bases to trimming and J lost 0 bases, with 16 bases between them. There are 16 residues in the CDR3. CDR1 is SGHTA and CDR2 is FQGNSA in the germline V gene. The DNA of the CDR3 is TGTGCCAGCAGCTACACCACCGGGACTGGCTCCTACGAGCAGTACTTC. It codes for CASSYTTGTGSYEQYF.

This clonotype appeared once. At one boundary the junction diverges from the germline segment, which might be a read error. V is TRBV11-2 and J is TRBJ2-3, with TRBD2 matching over 8 bases. The CDR3 spans 16 residues. The germline gives CDR1 SGHAT, CDR2 FQNNGV. CDR3 in DNA: TGTGCCAGCAGCTCTCCCGGACTAGCTAACGCAGATACGCATTATTTT. This gives the protein CASSSPGLANADTHYF.

The chain joins TRBV3-1 to TRBJ2-7, with TRBD1 identical over 10 bases. The CDR3 has 14 amino acids. In germline, CDR1 is LGHDT, CDR2 YNNKEL (reference sequence). The V and J ends lost 8 bases and 2 bases, in that order; junction bases with no gene match: 6. The CDR3 nucleotides are TGTGCCAGCGGACAAGGACAGGGGGCCTACGAGCAGTACTTC. It codes for CASGQGQGAYEQYF.

Many counts were recorded for this clonotype. The chain uses TRBV12-3 or TRBV12-4 and TRBJ1-2; weak D call: TRBD1 (6 bases). This CDR3 is built from 13 residues. Trimming took 6 bases from V and 3 from J, leaving 11 bases between them. CDR3 sequence: CASSPQGYYGYTF. Here the CDR3 DNA reads TGTGCCAGCAGCCCACAGGGCTACTATGGCTACACCTTC.

This clonotype has a handful of counts. This chain links TRBV2 with TRBJ1-1; the D gene is possibly TRBD1 (6 bases). The CDR3 runs 15 residues. Trimming cost V 6 bases and J 1 base, with 15 bases left between them. The V gene's germline CDR1 is SNHLY and CDR2 FYNNEI. CDR3 nucleotide sequence: TGTGCCAGCAGCGTTATGACAGGCGGGAACACTGAAGCTTTCTTT. Protein sequence: CASSVMTGGNTEAFF.

This clonotype has a handful of counts. The V and J genes are TRBV27 and TRBJ2-5, with a possible D match to TRBD2 (5 bases). V dropped 5 bases and J dropped 2 bases, with 27 bases sitting between them. CDR3 length equals 19 residues. The germline gives CDR1 MNHEY, CDR2 SMNVEV (reference sequence). Here the CDR3 reads CASSRRSSRLGALQETQYF. The CDR3 DNA follows: TGTGCCAGCAGTCGGAGATCTTCGCGTCTGGGAGCACTGCAAGAGACCCAGTACTTC.

The rearrangement uses TRBV6-4 and TRBJ2-3; 9 bases are shared with TRBD2. This CDR3 has 16 amino acids. Unmatched junction bases numbered 4, after V lost 2 bases and J lost 1 base. Germline CDR1 and CDR2: MRHNA and SNTAGT. The CDR3 protein is CASSDSASGGTDTQYF. DNA of the CDR3: TGTGCCAGCAGTGACAGTGCTAGCGGGGGCACAGATACGCAGTATTTT.

This clonotype was seen only a few times. This rearrangement joins TRBV10-3 to TRBJ2-7; tentative D call: TRBD2 (6 bases). V lost 8 bases, J lost 5 bases, and 13 bases lay in between. Germline lookup yields CDR1 ENHRY and CDR2 SYGVKD. CDR3 length equals 12 residues. The CDR3 spells CAISRGGNEQYF. The CDR3 DNA sequence: TGTGCCATCTCCCGTGGGGGGAACGAGCAGTACTTC.

The J gene is TRBJ2-7, the V gene TRBV7-2; TRBD2 agrees at 9 bases. This CDR3 region has 15 residues. The germline V gene has CDR1 SGHTA and CDR2 FQGNSA. J gave up 1 base and V 3 bases, and 4 bases lay outside the gene matches. This CDR3 reads CASSFPTSGSYEQYF. CDR3 nucleotides: TGTGCCAGCAGCTTTCCTACTAGCGGGTCCTACGAGCAGTACTTC.

V and J are TRBV19 and TRBJ2-7; TRBD1 matches 9 bases. This CDR3 comprises 15 residues. V shed 2 bases and J 4 bases; nucleotides not matched to a gene: 6. Germline assignment: CDR1 LNHDA and CDR2 SQIVND (reference sequence). The DNA for the CDR3 is TGTGCCAGTAGTATAAAGGGACAGGGCGAATACGAGCAGTACTTC. Protein: CASSIKGQGEYEQYF.

This clonotype occurred many times. The chain combines TRBV15 with TRBJ2-7; TRBD2 agrees at 9 bases. CDR1 is LNHNV and CDR2 is YYDKDF in the germline V gene (reference sequence). The CDR3 contains 15 residues. J lost 5 bases, V lost 1 base, and 6 bases had no gene match. The CDR3 region has the DNA TGTGCCACCAGCAGAGTTACTAGCGGGTCCAACGAGCAGTACTTC. Translation gives CATSRVTSGSNEQYF.

This clonotype was seen only a few times. The V and J genes are TRBV4-1 and TRBJ2-4; TRBD1 might be the D (5 bases). This CDR3 is 14 amino acids long. The germline CDR1 and CDR2 sequences are MGHRA and YSYEKL. The V gene lost 0 bases and the J gene lost 5 bases, with 8 bases spanning the gap. This CDR3 reads CASSQDTGQNIQYF. For the CDR3, the DNA is TGCGCCAGCAGCCAAGATACAGGCCAAAACATTCAGTACTTC.

The CDR3 sequence: CASTSSGTYGYTF. The CDR3 DNA sequence: TGTGCCAGCACTAGTTCCGGGACCTATGGCTACACCTTC. This chain links TRBV27 with TRBJ1-2, with TRBD1 as a possible D gene (5 bases). The ends were cut back, 7 bases at V and 4 bases at J, with 13 bases in the middle. This CDR3 region has 13 residues. Germline loops: CDR1 MNHEY, CDR2 SMNVEV (reference sequence).

This clonotype occurred many times. This rearrangement joins TRBV20-1 to TRBJ2-3, with 9 bases fitting TRBD2. V was pared by 3 bases and J by 2 bases, with 6 bases of the junction left unmatched. The CDR3 covers 15 residues. Germline V CDR1 and CDR2: DFQATT, SNEGSKA (reference sequence). The CDR3 reads CSASRSGGTTDTQYF. The CDR3 DNA is TGCAGTGCTAGCCGGAGCGGGGGGACCACAGATACGCAGTATTTT.

This clonotype was observed a few times. J is TRBJ2-7 and V is TRBV2; D unclear. V shed 7 bases and J shed 4 bases, with 14 bases lying between them. The CDR3 is made up of 13 amino acids. Per the germline V gene, CDR1 is SNHLY and CDR2 is FYNNEI. CDR3 amino acids: CASTSVDLYEQYF. The CDR3 DNA is TGTGCCAGCACCTCGGTAGATCTTTACGAGCAGTACTTC.

V gene TRBV7-9 combines with J gene TRBJ2-1; D not certain. CDR3 length equals 16 residues. The V end lost 0 bases, the J end lost 8 bases, and 17 bases lay between the germline ends. Germline CDR1 reads SEHNR; CDR2 reads FQNEAQ (reference sequence). CDR3 coding DNA: TGTGCCAGCAGCTTAGCCCGAGCGCTCGGATCGGATGAGCAGTTCTTC. It translates to CASSLARALGSDEQFF. Variable domain in full (rest from reference TRBV7-9 and TRBJ2-1): DTGVSQNPRHKITKRGQNVTFRCDPISEHNRLYWYRQTLGQGPEFLTYFQNEAQLEKSRLLSDRFSAERPKGSFSTLEIQRTEQGDSAMYLCASSLARALGSDEQFFGPGTRLTVL.

This clonotype was detected only a few times. The chain joins TRBV9 to TRBJ2-3, with TRBD2 matching over 12 bases. Losses at the gene ends were 3 bases for V and 4 bases for J; bases not matched to a gene: 3. Per the germline V gene, CDR1 is SGDLS and CDR2 is YYNGEE. This CDR3 comprises 15 residues. CDR3 sequence reads: CASSASGRAADTQYF. CDR3 coding DNA: TGTGCCAGCAGCGCTAGCGGGAGGGCCGCAGATACGCAGTATTTT.

This clonotype was counted only a few times. This rearrangement joins TRBV10-3 to TRBJ2-2, with a weak D call TRBD2 (6 bases). CDR3 length: 13 amino acids. Trimming took off 6 bases at V and 2 bases at J, with 7 bases between the two ends. Germline-derived CDR1 and CDR2 are ENHRY and SYGVKD. The CDR3 loop reads CAIRRGNTGELFF. For the CDR3, the DNA is TGTGCCATCAGGCGGGGTAACACCGGGGAGCTGTTTTTT.

In its sample, this clonotype was seen a few times. V and J are TRBV20-1 and TRBJ1-6; the D is unclear. The V and J ends lost 0 bases and 10 bases respectively, with 7 bases between them. CDR1 and CDR2 (germline): DFQATT, SNEGSKA (reference sequence). The CDR3 sequence is 12 residues long. For the CDR3, the DNA is TGCAGTGCTAGAGATGGTCGATCACCCCTCCACTTT. This gives the protein CSARDGRSPLHF.